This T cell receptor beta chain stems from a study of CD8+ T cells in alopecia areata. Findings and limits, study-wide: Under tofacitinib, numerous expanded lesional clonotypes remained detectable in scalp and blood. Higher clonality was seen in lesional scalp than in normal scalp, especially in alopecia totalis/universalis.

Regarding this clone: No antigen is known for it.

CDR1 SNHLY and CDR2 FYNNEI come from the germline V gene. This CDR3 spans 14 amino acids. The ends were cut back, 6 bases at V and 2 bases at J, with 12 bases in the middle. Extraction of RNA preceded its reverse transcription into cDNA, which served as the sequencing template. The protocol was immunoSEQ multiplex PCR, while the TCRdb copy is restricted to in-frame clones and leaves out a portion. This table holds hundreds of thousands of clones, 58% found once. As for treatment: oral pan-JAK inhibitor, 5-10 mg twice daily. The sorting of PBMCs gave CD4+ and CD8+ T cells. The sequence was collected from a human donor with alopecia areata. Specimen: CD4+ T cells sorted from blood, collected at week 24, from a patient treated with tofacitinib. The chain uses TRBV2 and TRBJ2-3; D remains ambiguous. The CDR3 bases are TGTGCCAGCAGCGGTAACCTACCCACAGATACGCAGTATTTT. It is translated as CASSGNLPTDTQYF.